This T cell receptor beta chain is from a study of cytomegalovirus exposure and HLA in healthy donors. Overall study findings and caveats: Associated with cytomegalovirus, according to the listing, were 150 to 200 TCR beta chains.

Method: immunoSEQ multiplex PCR; TCRdb's copy keeps in-frame clones and lacks some. The table has roughly 75,000 clones, 85% to 95% seen once. The count of this clone is one. What it recognizes is unknown. This CDR3 contains 15 residues. Germline V gives CDR1 SQVTM, CDR2 ANQGSEA. V lost 4 bases and J lost 6; bases outside the gene matches: 12. The rearrangement links TRBV29-1 to TRBJ1-2; 9 bases line up with TRBD1. Sample: PBMCs. The source is a man aged 18-30 years in good health and CMV-seropositive. CDR3 in DNA: TGCAGCGTTGTATTTACAGGGGGCGTTTTTAATGGCTACACCTTC. The encoded protein is CSVVFTGGVFNGYTF.